This T cell receptor (beta chain) was identified in a study of CD8+ T cells in alopecia areata. Study overall: Those treated were given oral tofacitinib at 5 to 10 mg twice daily. For 6 to 18 months, tofacitinib was taken, and 6 months off drug followed.

This clone showed up just a few times. The sequencing template was cDNA reverse transcribed from extracted RNA. The repertoire was sequenced with immunoSEQ multiplex PCR; TCRdb's copy has only in-frame clones and lacks some. The repertoire holds 100,000 to 120,000 clones, with roughly three fifths as singletons. The treatment here: oral pan-JAK inhibitor, 5-10 mg twice daily. The researchers isolated CD4+ and CD8+ T cells from PBMCs by sorting. Looked up from germline, CDR1 is KGHSH and CDR2 is LQKENI. Trimming took off 3 bases at V and 8 bases at J, with 16 bases between the two ends. The CDR3 runs to 14 residues.

The gene calls are TRBV18 and TRBJ1-1; no clear D gene. The material was CD4+ T cells sorted from blood, obtained at week 24, from a patient treated with tofacitinib. This TCR came from a human donor with alopecia areata. This CDR3 is CASSPSSGRREAFF. CDR3 coding DNA: TGTGCCAGCTCACCCTCCTCCGGCAGGAGAGAAGCTTTCTTT.